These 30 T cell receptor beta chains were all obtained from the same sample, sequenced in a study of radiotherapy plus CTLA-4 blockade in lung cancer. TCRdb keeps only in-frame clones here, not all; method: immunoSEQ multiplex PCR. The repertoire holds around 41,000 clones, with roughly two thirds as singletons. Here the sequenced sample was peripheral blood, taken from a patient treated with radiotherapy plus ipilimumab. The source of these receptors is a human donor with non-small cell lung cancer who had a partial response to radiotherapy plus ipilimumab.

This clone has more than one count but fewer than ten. CDR3: CASSQDQGVNTEAFF. CDR3 bases: TGCGCCAGCAGCCAAGACCAGGGGGTGAACACTGAAGCTTTCTTT. The rearrangement joins TRBV4-3 to TRBJ1-1, with 7 bases identical to TRBD1. V was pared by 0 bases and J by 0 bases, with 1 base of the junction left unmatched. CDR3 length: 15 amino acids. Germline lookup yields CDR1 LGHNA and CDR2 YSLEER.

CDR3 in amino acids: CSVEDQGTGGNTEAFF. CDR3 DNA sequence: TGCAGCGTTGAAGATCAGGGAACGGGGGGTAACACTGAAGCTTTCTTT. The chain employs TRBV29-1 and TRBJ1-1; TRBD1 is a possible D gene (5 bases). V dropped 0 bases and J dropped 2 bases, with 16 bases sitting between them. The CDR3 is 16 amino acids. CDR1 and CDR2 from the germline V gene are SQVTM and ANQGSEA.

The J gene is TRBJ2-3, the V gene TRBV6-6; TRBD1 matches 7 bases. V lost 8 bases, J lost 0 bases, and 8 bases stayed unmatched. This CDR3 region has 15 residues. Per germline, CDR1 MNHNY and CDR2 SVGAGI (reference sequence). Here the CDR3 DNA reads TGTGCCAGCCAACCCACAGGGGCTAGCACAGATACGCAGTATTTT. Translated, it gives CASQPTGASTDTQYF.

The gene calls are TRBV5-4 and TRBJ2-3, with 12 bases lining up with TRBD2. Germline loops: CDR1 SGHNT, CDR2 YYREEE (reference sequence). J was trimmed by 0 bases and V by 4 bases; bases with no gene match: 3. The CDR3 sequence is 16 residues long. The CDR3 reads CASSQGLAGSTDTQYF. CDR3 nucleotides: TGTGCCAGCAGCCAAGGACTAGCGGGGAGCACAGATACGCAGTATTTT. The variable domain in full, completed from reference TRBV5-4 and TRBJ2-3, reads ETGVTQSPTHLIKTRGQQVTLRCSSQSGHNTVSWYQQALGQGPQFIFQYYREEENGRGNFPPRFSGLQFPNYSSELNVNALELDDSALYLCASSQGLAGSTDTQYFGPGTRLTVL.

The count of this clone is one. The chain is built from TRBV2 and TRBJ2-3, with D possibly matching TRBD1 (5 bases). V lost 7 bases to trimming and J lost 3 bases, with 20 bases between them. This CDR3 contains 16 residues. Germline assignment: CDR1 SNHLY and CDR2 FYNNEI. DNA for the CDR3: TGTGCCAGCATGACAGTGGCGCCCGGGTTTACAGATACGCAGTATTTT. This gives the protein CASMTVAPGFTDTQYF.

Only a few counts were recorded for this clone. The CDR3 loop is CASSLGPPAPGGGSYEQYF. The CDR3 nucleotides are TGTGCCAGCAGCTTGGGGCCCCCGGCTCCTGGCGGGGGCTCCTACGAGCAGTACTTC. The rearrangement joins TRBV5-6 to TRBJ2-5, with TRBD2 matching 7 bases. The end of the DNA fits TRBJ2-7 better, so the J call may be wrong. Germline V gives CDR1 SGHDT, CDR2 YYEEEE. This CDR3 is built from 19 residues.

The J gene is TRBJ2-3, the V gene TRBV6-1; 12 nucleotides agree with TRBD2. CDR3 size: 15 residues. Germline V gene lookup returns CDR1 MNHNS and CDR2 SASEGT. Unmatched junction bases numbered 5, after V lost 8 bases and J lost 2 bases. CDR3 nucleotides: TGTGCCAGCGGACTAGCGGGACGGTACACAGATACGCAGTATTTT. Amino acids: CASGLAGRYTDTQYF.

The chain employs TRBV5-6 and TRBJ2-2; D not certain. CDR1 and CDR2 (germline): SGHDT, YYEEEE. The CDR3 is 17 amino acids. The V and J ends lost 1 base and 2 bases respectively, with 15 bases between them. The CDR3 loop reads CASSLMWITDNTGELFF. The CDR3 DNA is TGTGCCAGCAGCTTGATGTGGATTACAGACAACACCGGGGAGCTGTTTTTT. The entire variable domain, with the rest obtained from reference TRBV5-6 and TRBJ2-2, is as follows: DAGVTQSPTHLIKTRGQQVTLRCSPKSGHDTVSWYQQALGQGPQFIFQYYEEEERQRGNFPDRFSGHQFPNYSSELNVNALLLGDSALYLCASSLMWITDNTGELFFGEGSRLTVL.

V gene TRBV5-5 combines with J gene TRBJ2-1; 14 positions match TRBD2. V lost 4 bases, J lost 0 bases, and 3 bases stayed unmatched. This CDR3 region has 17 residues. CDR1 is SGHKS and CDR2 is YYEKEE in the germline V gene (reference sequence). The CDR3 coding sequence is TGTGCCAGCAGCCCGGGACTAGCGGGAGTCTCCTACAATGAGCAGTTCTTC. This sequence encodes CASSPGLAGVSYNEQFF.

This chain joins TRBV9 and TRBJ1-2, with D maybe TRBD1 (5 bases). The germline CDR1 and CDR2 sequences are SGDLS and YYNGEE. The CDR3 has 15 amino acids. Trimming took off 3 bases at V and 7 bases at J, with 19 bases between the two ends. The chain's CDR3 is CASSARGEDLLGYTF. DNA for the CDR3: TGTGCCAGCAGCGCTAGAGGGGAGGACTTACTTGGCTACACCTTC. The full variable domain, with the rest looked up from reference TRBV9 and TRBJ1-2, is DSGVTQTPKHLITATGQRVTLRCSPRSGDLSVYWYQQSLDQGLQFLIQYYNGEERAKGNILERFSAQQFPDLHSELNLSSLELGDSALYFCASSARGEDLLGYTFGSGTRLTVV.

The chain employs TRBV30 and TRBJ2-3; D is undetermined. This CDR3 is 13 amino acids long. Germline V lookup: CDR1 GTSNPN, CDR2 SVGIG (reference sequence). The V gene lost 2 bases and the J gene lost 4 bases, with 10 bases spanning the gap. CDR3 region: CAWSPLVADTQYF. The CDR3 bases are TGTGCCTGGAGTCCGCTAGTGGCAGATACGCAGTATTTT.

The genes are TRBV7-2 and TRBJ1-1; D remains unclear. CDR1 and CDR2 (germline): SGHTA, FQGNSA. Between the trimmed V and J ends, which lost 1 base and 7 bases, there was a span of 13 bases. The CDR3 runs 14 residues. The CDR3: CASSLGPGPNEAFF. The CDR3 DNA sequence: TGTGCCAGCAGCTTAGGGCCAGGCCCTAATGAAGCTTTCTTT.

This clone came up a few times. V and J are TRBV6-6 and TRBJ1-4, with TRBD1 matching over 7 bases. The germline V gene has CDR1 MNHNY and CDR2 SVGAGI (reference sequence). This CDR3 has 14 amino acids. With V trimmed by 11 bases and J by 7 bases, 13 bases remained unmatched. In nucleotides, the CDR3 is TGTGCCGGGAAAGGGGGCGGAAGCGGTGAAAAACTGTTTTTT. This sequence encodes CAGKGGGSGEKLFF.

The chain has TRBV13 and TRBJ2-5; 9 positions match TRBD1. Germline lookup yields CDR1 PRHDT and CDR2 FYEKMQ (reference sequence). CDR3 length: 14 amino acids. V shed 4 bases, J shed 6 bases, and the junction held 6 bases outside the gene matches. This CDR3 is CASSYGQGRKTQYF. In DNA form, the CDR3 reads TGTGCCAGCAGCTATGGACAGGGGAGGAAGACCCAGTACTTC.

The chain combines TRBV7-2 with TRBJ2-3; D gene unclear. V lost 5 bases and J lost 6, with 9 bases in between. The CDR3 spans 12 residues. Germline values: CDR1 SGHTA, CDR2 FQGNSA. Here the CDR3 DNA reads TGTGCCAGCAGCCGGGTAAAGGATACGCAGTATTTT. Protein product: CASSRVKDTQYF.

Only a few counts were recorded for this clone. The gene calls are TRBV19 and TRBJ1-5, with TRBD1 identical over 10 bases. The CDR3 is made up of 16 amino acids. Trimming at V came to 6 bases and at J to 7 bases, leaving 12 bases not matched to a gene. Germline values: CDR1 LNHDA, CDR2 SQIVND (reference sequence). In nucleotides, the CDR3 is TGTGCCAGTAGCCTAGACAGGGGGCAAGGTACACAGCCCCAGCATTTT. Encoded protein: CASSLDRGQGTQPQHF.

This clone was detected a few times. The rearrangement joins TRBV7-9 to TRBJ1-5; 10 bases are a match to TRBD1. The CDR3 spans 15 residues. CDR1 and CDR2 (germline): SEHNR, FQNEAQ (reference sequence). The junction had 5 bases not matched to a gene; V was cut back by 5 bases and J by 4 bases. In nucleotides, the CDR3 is TGTGCCAGCAGCCGAGGACAGGGGGTTAATCAGCCCCAGCATTTT. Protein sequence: CASSRGQGVNQPQHF.

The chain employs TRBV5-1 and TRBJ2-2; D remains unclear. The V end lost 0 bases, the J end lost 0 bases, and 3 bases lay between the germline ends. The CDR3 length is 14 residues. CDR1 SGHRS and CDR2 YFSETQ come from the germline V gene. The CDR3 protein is CASSLAANTGELFF. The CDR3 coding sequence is TGCGCCAGCAGCTTGGCGGCGAACACCGGGGAGCTGTTTTTT.

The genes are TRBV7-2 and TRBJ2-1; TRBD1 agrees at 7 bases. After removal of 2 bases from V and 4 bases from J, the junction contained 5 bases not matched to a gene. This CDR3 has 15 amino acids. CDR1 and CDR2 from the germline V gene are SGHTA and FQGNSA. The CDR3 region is CASSLLQGPYNEQFF. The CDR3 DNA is TGTGCCAGCAGCTTACTACAGGGGCCTTACAATGAGCAGTTCTTC. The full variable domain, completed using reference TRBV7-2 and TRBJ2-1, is GAGVSQSPSNKVTEKGKDVELRCDPISGHTALYWYRQSLGQGLEFLIYFQGNSAPDKSGLPSDRFSAERTGGSVSTLTIQRTQQEDSAVYLCASSLLQGPYNEQFFGPGTRLTVL.

The DNA of the CDR3 is TGTGCCAGCAGCGAAACCTCGGACAGGGGAGCTTTCTTT. It translates to CASSETSDRGAFF. The V gene is TRBV11-2, the J gene TRBJ1-1; 9 nucleotides line up with TRBD1. The CDR3 runs 13 residues. The V gene's germline CDR1 is SGHAT and CDR2 FQNNGV. V was clipped by 5 bases and J by 10 bases; unmatched bases: 8.

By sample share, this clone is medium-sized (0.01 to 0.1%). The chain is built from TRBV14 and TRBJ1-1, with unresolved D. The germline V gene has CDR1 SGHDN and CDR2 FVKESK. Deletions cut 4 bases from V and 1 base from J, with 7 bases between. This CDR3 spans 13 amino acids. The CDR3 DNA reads TGTGCCAGCAGCCTCGCGGAGAACACTGAAGCTTTCTTT. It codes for CASSLAENTEAFF.

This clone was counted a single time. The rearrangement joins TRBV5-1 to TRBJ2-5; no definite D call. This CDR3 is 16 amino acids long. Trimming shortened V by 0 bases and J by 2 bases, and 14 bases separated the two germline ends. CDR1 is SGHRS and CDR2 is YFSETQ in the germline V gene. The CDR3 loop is CASSLAPWAAQETQYF. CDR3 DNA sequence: TGCGCCAGCAGCTTGGCGCCCTGGGCAGCTCAAGAGACCCAGTACTTC.

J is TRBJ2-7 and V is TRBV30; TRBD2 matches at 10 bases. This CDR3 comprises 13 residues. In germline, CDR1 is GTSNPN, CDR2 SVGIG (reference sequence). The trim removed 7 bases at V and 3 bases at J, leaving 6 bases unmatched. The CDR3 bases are TGTGCCTTCCGGACTAGCGGAAACTACGAGCAGTACTTC. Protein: CAFRTSGNYEQYF.

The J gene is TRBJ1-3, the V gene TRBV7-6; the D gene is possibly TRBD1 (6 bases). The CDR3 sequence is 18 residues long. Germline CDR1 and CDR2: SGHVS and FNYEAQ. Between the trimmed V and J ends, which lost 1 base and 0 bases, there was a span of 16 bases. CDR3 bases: TGTGCCAGCAGCTTAGGGGGGGGCGGCAGGCTCTCTGGAAACACCATATATTTT. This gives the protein CASSLGGGGRLSGNTIYF.

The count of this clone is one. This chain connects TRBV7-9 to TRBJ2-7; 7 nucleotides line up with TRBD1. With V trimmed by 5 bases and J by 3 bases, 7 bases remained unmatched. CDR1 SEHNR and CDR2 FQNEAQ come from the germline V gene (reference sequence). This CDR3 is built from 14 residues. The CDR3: CASSPGTVVYEQYF. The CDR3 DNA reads TGTGCCAGCAGCCCCGGGACAGTAGTCTACGAGCAGTACTTC.

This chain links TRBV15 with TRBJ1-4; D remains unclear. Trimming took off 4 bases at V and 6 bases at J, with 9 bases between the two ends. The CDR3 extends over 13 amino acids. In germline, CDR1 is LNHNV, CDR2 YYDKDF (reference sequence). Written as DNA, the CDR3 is TGTGCCACCAGCAAACTAAACGATGAAAAACTGTTTTTT. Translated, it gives CATSKLNDEKLFF.

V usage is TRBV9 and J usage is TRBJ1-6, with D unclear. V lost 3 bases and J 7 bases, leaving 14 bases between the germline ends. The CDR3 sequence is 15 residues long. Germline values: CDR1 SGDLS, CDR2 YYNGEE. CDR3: CASSESVDPNSPLHF. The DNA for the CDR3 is TGTGCCAGCAGCGAGAGCGTGGATCCCAATTCACCCCTCCACTTT. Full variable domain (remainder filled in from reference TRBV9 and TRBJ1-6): DSGVTQTPKHLITATGQRVTLRCSPRSGDLSVYWYQQSLDQGLQFLIQYYNGEERAKGNILERFSAQQFPDLHSELNLSSLELGDSALYFCASSESVDPNSPLHFGNGTRLTVT.

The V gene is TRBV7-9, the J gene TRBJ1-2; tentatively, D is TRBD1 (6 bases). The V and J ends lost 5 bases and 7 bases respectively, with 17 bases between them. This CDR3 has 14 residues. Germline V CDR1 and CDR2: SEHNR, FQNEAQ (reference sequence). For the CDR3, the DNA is TGTGCCAGCAGCCAATTTACAGGGTTGGGTGGCTACACCTTC. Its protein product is CASSQFTGLGGYTF.

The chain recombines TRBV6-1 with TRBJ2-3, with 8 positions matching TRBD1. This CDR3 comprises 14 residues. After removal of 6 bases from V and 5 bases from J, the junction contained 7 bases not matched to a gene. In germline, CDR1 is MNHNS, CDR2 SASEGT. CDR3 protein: CASRDRAIKDTQYF. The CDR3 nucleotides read TGTGCCAGCAGGGACAGGGCGATCAAAGATACGCAGTATTTT.

The CDR3 here is CASIPSGRTGELFF. Written as DNA, the CDR3 is TGTGCCAGCATCCCTAGCGGGAGGACCGGGGAGCTGTTTTTT. The chain recombines TRBV6-1 with TRBJ2-2; 11 bases align to TRBD2. CDR3 length: 14 residues. Unmatched junction bases numbered 3, after V lost 7 bases and J lost 5 bases. The V gene's germline CDR1 is MNHNS and CDR2 SASEGT.